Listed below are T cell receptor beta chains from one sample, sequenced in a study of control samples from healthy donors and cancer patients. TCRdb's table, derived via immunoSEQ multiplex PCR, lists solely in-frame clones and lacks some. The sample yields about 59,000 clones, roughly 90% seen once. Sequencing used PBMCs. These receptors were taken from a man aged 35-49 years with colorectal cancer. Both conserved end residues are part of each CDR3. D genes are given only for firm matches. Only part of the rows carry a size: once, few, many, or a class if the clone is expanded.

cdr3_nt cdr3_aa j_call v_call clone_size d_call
TGCGCCAGCAGTTCGGGACAGCCCGGTGCCGGGGAGCTGTTTTTT CASSSGQPGAGELFF TRBJ2-2 TRBV5-1 - TRBD1
TGTGCCAGCTCACCAGTCCCGGGACTAGCGGGGGTACTCACAGATACGCAGTATTTT CASSPVPGLAGVLTDTQYF TRBJ2-3 TRBV18 - TRBD2
TGTGCCAGCAGTGGCTCCAGGGTGGGGAACTATGGCTACACCTTC CASSGSRVGNYGYTF TRBJ1-2 TRBV2 - -
TGTGCCAGCAGTTTATTGTTACAGGGAAGAACTGAAGCTTTCTTT CASSLLLQGRTEAFF TRBJ1-1 TRBV27 once -
TGCGCCAGCAGCTCTGAGTCCCCTGACGAGCAGTTCTTC CASSSESPDEQFF TRBJ2-1 TRBV5-1 - -
TGTGCCGGCGGACAGGAAAATAATTCACCCCTCCACTTT CAGGQENNSPLHF TRBJ1-6 TRBV6-5 - TRBD1
TGTGCCAGCAGCTTCGGCGGGGGAGGCAATGAGCAGTTCTTC CASSFGGGGNEQFF TRBJ2-1 TRBV7-3 - TRBD2
TGTGCCAGCAGTTTATCGAGGGAGGGAAATCAGCCCCAGCATTTT CASSLSREGNQPQHF TRBJ1-5 TRBV27 - -
TGTGCCTGGAGTCGGGGTAGCGGGGGGATAATCACAGATACGCAGTATTTT CAWSRGSGGIITDTQYF TRBJ2-3 TRBV30 few TRBD2
TGTGCCAGCAGAACTGACAGCATACTCAATCAGCCCCAGCATTTT CASRTDSILNQPQHF TRBJ1-5 TRBV6-5 - -
TGTGCCAGTAGTATGATGGGACAGGGCAACTACGAGCAGTACTTC CASSMMGQGNYEQYF TRBJ2-7 TRBV19 - TRBD1
TGTGCCAGCAGCCCTAAAGGGACAGGCTCCTACAATGAGCAGTTCTTC CASSPKGTGSYNEQFF TRBJ2-1 TRBV7-9 - TRBD1
TGCGCCAGCAGTCATCGGGGGACCTCTGGAAACACCATATATTTT CASSHRGTSGNTIYF TRBJ1-3 TRBV5-1 once -
TGTGCCTGGAGTGTCCCGGGACGCTCGACCTACGAGCAGTACTTC CAWSVPGRSTYEQYF TRBJ2-7 TRBV30 - -
TGTGCCAGCAGCTTAGAGACGCCGAGCTCCTACAATGAGCAGTTCTTC CASSLETPSSYNEQFF TRBJ2-1 TRBV11-2 - -
TGTGCCAGCAGCCTTACCGGGACTAGCGGCTACGAGCAGTACTTC CASSLTGTSGYEQYF TRBJ2-7 TRBV5-8 - TRBD2
TGTGCCAGCAGTCCGCCGCCAGCGACCGGGGAGCTGTTTTTT CASSPPPATGELFF TRBJ2-2 TRBV27 - -
TGTGCCACCAAGGGGACGGGGGGGACTGAAGCTTTCTTT CATKGTGGTEAFF TRBJ1-1 TRBV2 - -
TGCGCCAGCAGTCTGGACGGTTATAGCACAGATACGCAGTATTTT CASSLDGYSTDTQYF TRBJ2-3 TRBV5-1 - -
TGTGCCAGCAGTCACAGCGGATACGGAGCAGATACGCAGTATTTT CASSHSGYGADTQYF TRBJ2-3 TRBV3-1/TRBV3-2 - -
TGTGCCAGCAGTTTAAGTTGGGGCTACACCTTC CASSLSWGYTF TRBJ1-2 TRBV12-3/TRBV12-4 - -
TGTGCCAGCAGCCGGGGACGAGGAGGGACTAGCGGGGCATCAGATACGCAGTATTTT CASSRGRGGTSGASDTQYF TRBJ2-3 TRBV7-9 - TRBD2
TGTGCCAGCAGCTCCCGCCTGGACAGTTCGAACACCGGGGAGCTGTTTTTT CASSSRLDSSNTGELFF TRBJ2-2 TRBV13 - -
TGTGCCAGCAGCCGGTGGCAGCGGGGTTCGTGGGAGCAGTACTTC CASSRWQRGSWEQYF TRBJ2-7 TRBV7-2 - TRBD2
TGTGCCAGCAGCTCTAAACCGAACACTGAAGCTTTCTTT CASSSKPNTEAFF TRBJ1-1 TRBV6-2/TRBV6-3 - -
TGTGCCAGCCGACCCGGGACTAGCGGGTACTACGAGCAGTACTTC CASRPGTSGYYEQYF TRBJ2-7 TRBV27 - TRBD2
TGTGCCAGCAGCCGGGGCTCACCCCGCGTTGAGGGGGAAAAACTGTTTTTT CASSRGSPRVEGEKLFF TRBJ1-4 TRBV7-2 once -
TGTGCCAGCAGCCTAGGCAGGACCTATAATGAAAAACTGTTTTTT CASSLGRTYNEKLFF TRBJ1-4 TRBV11-2 - -